This T cell receptor (beta chain) came from a study of cytomegalovirus exposure and HLA in healthy donors. Background on the study: The Caucasian-associated ancestry cluster held around 81% of 398 genotyped donors.

PCR involved 60 Vbeta and 13 Jbeta primers. Here immunoSEQ multiplex PCR was the method, and the copy in TCRdb shows in-frame clones only, minus some. The sample's table shows 130,000 or so clones. About this clone: No antigen is known for it.

General study findings and limits: Presence/absence analyses took donor sequencing depth as roughly uniform. The authors enumerated 150 to 200 TCR beta chains as linked to cytomegalovirus. CMV serostatus was the sole immune exposure information available.

The germline V gene encodes CDR1 DFQATT and CDR2 SNEGSKA (reference sequence). The J segment lost 5 bases and the V segment lost 6 bases, leaving 4 bases of the junction unmatched. This CDR3 region has 11 residues. The TCR comes from a man between 18 and 29 years old in good health and CMV-seronegative. The chain employs TRBV20-1 and TRBJ2-7, with TRBD1 matching over 7 bases. Sample: PBMCs. CDR3: CSAAQGDEQYF. In DNA, the CDR3 is TGCAGTGCCGCCCAGGGGGACGAGCAGTACTTC.